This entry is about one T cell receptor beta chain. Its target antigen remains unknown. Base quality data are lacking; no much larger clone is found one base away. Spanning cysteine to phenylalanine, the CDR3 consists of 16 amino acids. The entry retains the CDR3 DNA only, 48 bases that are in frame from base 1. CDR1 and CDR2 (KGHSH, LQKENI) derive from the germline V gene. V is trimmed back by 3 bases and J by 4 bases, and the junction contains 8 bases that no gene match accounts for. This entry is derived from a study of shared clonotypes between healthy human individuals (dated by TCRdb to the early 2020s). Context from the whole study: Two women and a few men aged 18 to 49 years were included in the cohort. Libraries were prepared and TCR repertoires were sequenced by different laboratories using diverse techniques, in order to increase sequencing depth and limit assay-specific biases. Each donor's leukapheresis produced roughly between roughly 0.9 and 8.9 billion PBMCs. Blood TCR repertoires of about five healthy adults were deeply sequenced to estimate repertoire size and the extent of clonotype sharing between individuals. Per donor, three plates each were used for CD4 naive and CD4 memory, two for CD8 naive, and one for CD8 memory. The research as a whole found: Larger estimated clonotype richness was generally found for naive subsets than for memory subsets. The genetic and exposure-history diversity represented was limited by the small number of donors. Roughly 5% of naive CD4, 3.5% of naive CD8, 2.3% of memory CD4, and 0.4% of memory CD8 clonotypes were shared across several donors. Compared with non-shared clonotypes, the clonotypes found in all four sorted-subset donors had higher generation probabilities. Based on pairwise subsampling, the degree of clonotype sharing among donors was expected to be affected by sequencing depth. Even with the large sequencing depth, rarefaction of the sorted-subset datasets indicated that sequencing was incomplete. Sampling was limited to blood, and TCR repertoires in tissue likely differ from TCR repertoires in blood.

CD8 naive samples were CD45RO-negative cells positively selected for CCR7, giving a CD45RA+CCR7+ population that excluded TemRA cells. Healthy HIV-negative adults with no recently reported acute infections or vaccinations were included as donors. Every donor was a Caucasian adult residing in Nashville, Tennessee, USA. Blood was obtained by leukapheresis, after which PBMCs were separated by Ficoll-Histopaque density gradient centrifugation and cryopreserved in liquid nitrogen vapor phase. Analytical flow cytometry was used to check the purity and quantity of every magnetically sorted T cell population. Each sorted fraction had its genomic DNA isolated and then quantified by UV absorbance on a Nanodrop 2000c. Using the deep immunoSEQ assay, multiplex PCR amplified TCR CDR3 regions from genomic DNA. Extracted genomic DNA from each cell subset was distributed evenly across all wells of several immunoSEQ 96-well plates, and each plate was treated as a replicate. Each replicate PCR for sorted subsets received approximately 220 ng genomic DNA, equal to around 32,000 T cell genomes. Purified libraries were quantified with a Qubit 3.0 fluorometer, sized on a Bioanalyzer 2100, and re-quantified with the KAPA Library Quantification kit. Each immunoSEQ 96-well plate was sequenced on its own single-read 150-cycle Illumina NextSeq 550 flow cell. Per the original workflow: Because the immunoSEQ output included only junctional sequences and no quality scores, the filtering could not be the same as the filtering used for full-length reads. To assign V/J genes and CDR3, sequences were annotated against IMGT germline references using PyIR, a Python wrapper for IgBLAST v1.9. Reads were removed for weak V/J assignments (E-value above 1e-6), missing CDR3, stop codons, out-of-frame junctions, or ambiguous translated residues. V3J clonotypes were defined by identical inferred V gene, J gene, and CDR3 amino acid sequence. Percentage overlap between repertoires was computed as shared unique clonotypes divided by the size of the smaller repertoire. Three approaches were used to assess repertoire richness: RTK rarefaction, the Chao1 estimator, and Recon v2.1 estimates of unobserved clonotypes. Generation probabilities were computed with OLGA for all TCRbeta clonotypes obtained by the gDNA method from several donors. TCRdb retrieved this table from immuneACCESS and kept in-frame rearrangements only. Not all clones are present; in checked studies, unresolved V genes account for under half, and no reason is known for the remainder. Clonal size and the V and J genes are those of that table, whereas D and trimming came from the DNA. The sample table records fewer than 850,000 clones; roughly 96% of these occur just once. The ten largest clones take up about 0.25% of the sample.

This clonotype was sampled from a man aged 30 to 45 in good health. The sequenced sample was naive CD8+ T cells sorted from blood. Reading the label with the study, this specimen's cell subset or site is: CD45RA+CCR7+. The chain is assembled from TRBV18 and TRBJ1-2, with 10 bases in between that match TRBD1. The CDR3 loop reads CASSPRQGAQGYGYTF. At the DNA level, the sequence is TGTGCCAGCTCACCGCGACAGGGGGCGCAGGGCTATGGCTACACCTTC.